Listed below are T cell receptor beta chains from one sample, sequenced in a study of follicular helper T cells after annual influenza vaccination. Assay used: immunoSEQ multiplex PCR; TCRdb lists only in-frame clones, some missing. In the table there are a few thousand clones, roughly 82% of which are singletons. The sample here was CXCR5- memory CD4+ T cells sorted from blood, taken 7 days after influenza vaccination. The receptor source for this set is an adult who received the influenza vaccine. CDR3s include the opening cysteine and the closing phenylalanine or tryptophan. The D gene is left open where the match is weak. For some rows the clone size is stated as once, few or many, or as a class when expanded; others skip it.

D: NA
length: 14
V: TRBV9
J: TRBJ2-3
size: once
DNA: TGTGCCAGCAGCGTAGAGGCTAGCACAGATACGCAGTATTTT
CDR3: CASSVEASTDTQYF

D: TRBD1
length: 14
V: TRBV5-5
J: TRBJ1-4
size: NA
DNA: TGTGCCAGCAGCTTGAAGGGACAGGCCCCAACGCTGTTTTTT
CDR3: CASSLKGQAPTLFF

D: TRBD1
length: 15
V: TRBV27
J: TRBJ1-1
size: NA
DNA: TGTGCCAGCAGGAAGACAGGGTGGATGAACACTGAAGCTTTCTTT
CDR3: CASRKTGWMNTEAFF

D: NA
length: 15
V: TRBV5-1
J: TRBJ2-1
size: NA
DNA: TGCGCCAGCAGCACCGGACAGTGGAAAAGTAATGAGCAGTTCTTC
CDR3: CASSTGQWKSNEQFF

D: TRBD2
length: 15
V: TRBV6-1
J: TRBJ2-7
size: NA
DNA: TGTGCCAGCAGTGTGCGGACTAGCGGTTCCTACGAGCAGTACTTC
CDR3: CASSVRTSGSYEQYF

D: NA
length: 13
V: TRBV12-5
J: TRBJ1-2
size: NA
DNA: TGTGCTAGTGGTTTGTCAGGGGCGACTGGCTACACCTTC
CDR3: CASGLSGATGYTF

D: NA
length: 14
V: TRBV6-6
J: TRBJ1-4
size: NA
DNA: TGTGCCAGCAGAGAGGGGGGGACTAATGAAAAACTGTTTTTT
CDR3: CASREGGTNEKLFF

D: NA
length: 16
V: TRBV28
J: TRBJ1-1
size: NA
DNA: TGTGCCAGCAGGAACGTACTACAAAGGACTAACACTGAAGCTTTCTTT
CDR3: CASRNVLQRTNTEAFF

D: TRBD1
length: 15
V: TRBV5-4
J: TRBJ2-5
size: NA
DNA: TGTGCCAGCAGCTTGTGGGACAGGGGAGGAGAGACCCAGTACTTC
CDR3: CASSLWDRGGETQYF

D: TRBD2
length: 14
V: TRBV7-9
J: TRBJ2-3
size: once
DNA: TGTGCCTCAGAGCGGGGGGCCCTCACAGATACGCAGTATTTT
CDR3: CASERGALTDTQYF

D: NA
length: 16
V: TRBV7-9
J: TRBJ1-2
size: NA
DNA: TGTGCCAGCAGCCGCAGGACAGTTCCCGCCAGTCACGGCTACACCTTC
CDR3: CASSRRTVPASHGYTF

D: NA
length: 13
V: TRBV18
J: TRBJ2-7
size: NA
DNA: TGTGCCAGCTCACCAGGGAGGCGGGACGAGCAGTACTTC
CDR3: CASSPGRRDEQYF

D: NA
length: 13
V: TRBV7-2
J: TRBJ2-1
size: once
DNA: TGTGCCAGCAGCTTAGGGGCAGAGCATGAGCAGTTCTTC
CDR3: CASSLGAEHEQFF

D: NA
length: 18
V: TRBV28
J: TRBJ2-3
size: NA
DNA: TGTGCCAGCAGCACCGTGCCTTGGGGCGGGGTTTCAACAGATACGCAGTATTTT
CDR3: CASSTVPWGGVSTDTQYF

D: TRBD1
length: 14
V: TRBV9
J: TRBJ1-5
size: NA
DNA: TGTGCCAGCACCCAGGGGGTGGGCAATCAGCCCCAGCATTTT
CDR3: CASTQGVGNQPQHF

D: NA
length: 15
V: TRBV6-1
J: TRBJ2-7
size: NA
DNA: TGTGCCAGCAGTGACGGCAGAGAAGGGTTCAACGAGCAGTACTTC
CDR3: CASSDGREGFNEQYF

D: NA
length: 17
V: TRBV7-2
J: TRBJ2-3
size: NA
DNA: TGTGCCAGCAGCTTAGGAGGCTCGCGGGGACGCACAGATACGCAGTATTTT
CDR3: CASSLGGSRGRTDTQYF

D: NA
length: 16
V: TRBV19
J: TRBJ2-1
size: NA
DNA: TGTGCCAGTAGTATGGGTTACGGAGGGGGGTACAATGAGCAGTTCTTC
CDR3: CASSMGYGGGYNEQFF

D: TRBD2
length: 14
V: TRBV19
J: TRBJ2-3
size: NA
DNA: TGTGCCACCGACTTGCGGGGGGGCTCAGATACGCAGTATTTT
CDR3: CATDLRGGSDTQYF

D: TRBD2
length: 18
V: TRBV18
J: TRBJ2-3
size: NA
DNA: TGTGCCAGCTCACCGCCCCGACTAGCGGGGGCTGGGGGAGATACGCAGTATTTT
CDR3: CASSPPRLAGAGGDTQYF

D: NA
length: 15
V: TRBV10-3
J: TRBJ1-5
size: NA
DNA: TGTGCCACCACTTTGGGGTCAGGGGGCAATCAGCCCCAGCATTTT
CDR3: CATTLGSGGNQPQHF

D: NA
length: 14
V: TRBV7-6
J: TRBJ1-2
size: once
DNA: TGTGCCAGCAGCTTGAGAGCAGGGGACTATGGCTACACCTTC
CDR3: CASSLRAGDYGYTF

D: NA
length: 14
V: TRBV5-3
J: TRBJ1-6
size: NA
DNA: TGTGCCAGAAGCTTGGCAGGGCGGAATTCACCCCTCCACTTT
CDR3: CARSLAGRNSPLHF

D: TRBD2
length: 16
V: TRBV5-4
J: TRBJ2-5
size: NA
DNA: TGTGCCAGCAGCCGTGGACTAGCGGGGCCACAAGAGACCCAGTACTTC
CDR3: CASSRGLAGPQETQYF

D: NA
length: 12
V: TRBV28
J: TRBJ1-5
size: NA
DNA: TGTGCCAGCAGTTTATGGCGTCAGCCCCAGCATTTT
CDR3: CASSLWRQPQHF

D: NA
length: 13
V: TRBV7-9
J: TRBJ2-2
size: NA
DNA: TGTGCCAGCAGCTTCGTCGGTACCGGGGAGCTGTTTTTT
CDR3: CASSFVGTGELFF

D: NA
length: 15
V: TRBV6-5
J: TRBJ2-1
size: once
DNA: TGTGCCAGCAGTTACTCGAGAGACCAACACAATGAGCAGTTCTTC
CDR3: CASSYSRDQHNEQFF

D: NA
length: 14
V: TRBV11-2
J: TRBJ2-3
size: NA
DNA: TGTGCCAGCAGCTTAGATATCGGCTCAGATACGCAGTATTTT
CDR3: CASSLDIGSDTQYF

D: TRBD2
length: 15
V: TRBV4-2
J: TRBJ2-7
size: NA
DNA: TGTGCCAGCAGCCAAGTGCGGGGGGGAGTTTACGAGCAGTACTTC
CDR3: CASSQVRGGVYEQYF

D: TRBD1
length: 17
V: TRBV2
J: TRBJ1-6
size: once
DNA: TGTGCCAGTCGGACAGGGGCTTACCACTATTATAATTCACCCCTCCACTTT
CDR3: CASRTGAYHYYNSPLHF

D: NA
length: 11
V: TRBV18
J: TRBJ1-2
size: once
DNA: TGTGCCAGCTCACCAGACTATGGCTACACCTTC
CDR3: CASSPDYGYTF

D: NA
length: 13
V: TRBV19
J: TRBJ2-5
size: NA
DNA: TGTGCCTCCCGCTCACGGGGTGTGGAGACCCAGTACTTC
CDR3: CASRSRGVETQYF

D: TRBD1
length: 15
V: TRBV19
J: TRBJ1-1
size: NA
DNA: TGTGCCAGTAGTATTAAGGGACAGATGAACACTGAAGCTTTCTTT
CDR3: CASSIKGQMNTEAFF

D: NA
length: 12
V: TRBV23-1
J: TRBJ1-1
size: NA
DNA: TGCGCCTCCAGGCGGGGGAACACTGAAGCTTTCTTT
CDR3: CASRRGNTEAFF

D: NA
length: 16
V: TRBV12-5
J: TRBJ2-1
size: NA
DNA: TGTGCTAGTGGTTTGGTACTTCCGGGGTCCTACAATGAGCAGTTCTTC
CDR3: CASGLVLPGSYNEQFF